A single sample is the source of the 6 T cell receptor beta chains below, sequenced in a study of spatial heterogeneity in lung cancer. Time point indicated: sample taken at primary tumor resection. Whole RNA was taken from tumor, nontumor lung or frozen PBMC; it was then sequenced unsorted. TCRdb reprocessed the 5' RACE reads via MiXCR and lists one record per CDR3 protein. The repertoire consists of some 41,000 distinct CDR3 sequences, with approximately 6.8% occurring once and the leading ten covering around 42%. The source was PBMCs, collected at surgery. The receptors come from a female donor with early-stage non-small cell lung cancer.

The sample holds many counts of this clonotype. V gene TRBV28 combines with J gene TRBJ1-1; 7 bases fit TRBD1. With V trimmed by 9 bases and J by 0 bases, 7 bases remained unmatched. Germline CDR1 is MDHEN and CDR2 is SYDVKM. CDR3 length: 14 amino acids. The CDR3 DNA sequence: TGTGCCAGTCAGACAGGGTCAATGAACACTGAAGCTTTCTTT. It codes for CASQTGSMNTEAFF.

This clonotype was counted many times. The J gene is TRBJ1-2, the V gene TRBV10-3; D not resolved. Trimming removed 6 bases from V and 5 bases from J, with 10 bases in between. Germline V lookup: CDR1 ENHRY, CDR2 SYGVKD. The CDR3 spans 12 residues. This CDR3 reads CAIRDFEYGYTF. CDR3 in DNA: TGTGCCATCAGGGATTTTGAGTATGGCTACACCTTC.

In its sample, this clonotype was seen many times. The chain couples TRBV29-1 to TRBJ2-1, with 8 nucleotides matching TRBD2. The CDR3 totals 14 residues. Germline CDR1 SQVTM, CDR2 ANQGSEA. V dropped 4 bases and J dropped 0; count of bases not matched to a gene: 2. The CDR3 bases are TGCAGCGTTGTCCGGGGGGGCTCCTACAATGAGCAGTTCTTC. Translated: CSVVRGGSYNEQFF.

This clonotype showed up many times. The chain couples TRBV4-3 to TRBJ2-7; 11 bases line up with TRBD1. The CDR3 consists of 14 residues. V was pared by 4 bases and J by 7 bases, with 6 bases of the junction left unmatched. Germline CDR1 reads LGHNA; CDR2 reads YSLEER. The CDR3 DNA reads TGCGCCAGCAGCCCCCGGGACAGGGGGAATGAGCAGTACTTC. Protein: CASSPRDRGNEQYF.

This clonotype was recorded at least ten times. This chain uses TRBV6-6 with TRBJ1-2; 8 bases are a match to TRBD1. This CDR3 region has 14 residues. In germline, CDR1 is MNHNY, CDR2 SVGAGI (reference sequence). The junction had 6 bases not matched to a gene; V was cut back by 2 bases and J by 7 bases. The CDR3 region is CASSYARGQGGYTF. The DNA for the CDR3 is TGTGCCAGCAGTTACGCCAGGGGGCAAGGTGGCTACACCTTC.

This clonotype was detected many times. The J gene is TRBJ2-3, the V gene TRBV20-1; 8 bases are a match to TRBD2. This CDR3 spans 14 amino acids. Trimming took 4 bases from V and 0 from J; bases not matched to a gene: 3. The germline CDR1 and CDR2 sequences are DFQATT and SNEGSKA (reference sequence). This CDR3 reads CSATTSGSTDTQYF. The DNA for the CDR3 is TGCAGTGCTACCACTAGCGGTAGCACAGATACGCAGTATTTT.